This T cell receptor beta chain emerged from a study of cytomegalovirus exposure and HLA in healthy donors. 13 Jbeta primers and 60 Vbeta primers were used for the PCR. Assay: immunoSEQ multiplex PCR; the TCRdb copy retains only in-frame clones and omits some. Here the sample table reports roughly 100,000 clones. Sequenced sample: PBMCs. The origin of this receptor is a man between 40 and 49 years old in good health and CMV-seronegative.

The DNA for the CDR3 is TGCGCCAGCAGCCTCGGGACTAGCGGAGACCCCACGCAGTATTTT. Protein sequence: CASSLGTSGDPTQYF. The chain carries TRBV4-3 and TRBJ2-3; TRBD2 matches at 11 bases. The CDR3 length is 15 residues. Trimming removed 4 bases from V and 9 bases from J; junction bases left unmatched: 9. Germline V gene lookup returns CDR1 LGHNA and CDR2 YSLEER.